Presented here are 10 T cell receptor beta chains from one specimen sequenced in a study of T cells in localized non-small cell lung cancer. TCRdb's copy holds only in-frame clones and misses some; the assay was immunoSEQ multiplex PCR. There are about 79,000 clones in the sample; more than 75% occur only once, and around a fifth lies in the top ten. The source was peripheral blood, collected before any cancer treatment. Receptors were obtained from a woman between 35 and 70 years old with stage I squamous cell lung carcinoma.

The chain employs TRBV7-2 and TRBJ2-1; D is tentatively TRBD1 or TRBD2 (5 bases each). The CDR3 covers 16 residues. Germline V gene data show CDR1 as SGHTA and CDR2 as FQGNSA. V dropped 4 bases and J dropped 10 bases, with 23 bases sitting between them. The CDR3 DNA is TGTGCCAGCAGCTCCGATACTGACAGAGCTTCGGGGGAGCAGTTCTTC. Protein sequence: CASSSDTDRASGEQFF.

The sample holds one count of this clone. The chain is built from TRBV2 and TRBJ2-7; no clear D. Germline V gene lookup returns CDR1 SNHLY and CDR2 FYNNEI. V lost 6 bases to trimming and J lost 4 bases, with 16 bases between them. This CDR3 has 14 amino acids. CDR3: CASRISSGFYEQYF. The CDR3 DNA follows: TGTGCCAGCAGGATTAGTTCTGGATTTTACGAGCAGTACTTC.

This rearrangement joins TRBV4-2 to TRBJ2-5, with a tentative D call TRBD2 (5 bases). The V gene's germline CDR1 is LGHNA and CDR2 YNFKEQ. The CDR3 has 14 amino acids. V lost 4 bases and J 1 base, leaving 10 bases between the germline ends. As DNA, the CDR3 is TGTGCCAGCAGCCCCAGCGGCCCCCAAGAGACCCAGTACTTC. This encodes CASSPSGPQETQYF.

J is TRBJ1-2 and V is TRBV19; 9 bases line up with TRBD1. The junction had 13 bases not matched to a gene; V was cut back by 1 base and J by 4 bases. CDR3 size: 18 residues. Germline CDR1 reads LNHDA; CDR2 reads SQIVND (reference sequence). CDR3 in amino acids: CASSIAQPGTGMGYGYTF. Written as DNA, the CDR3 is TGTGCCAGTAGTATAGCCCAGCCCGGGACAGGGATGGGCTATGGCTACACCTTC.

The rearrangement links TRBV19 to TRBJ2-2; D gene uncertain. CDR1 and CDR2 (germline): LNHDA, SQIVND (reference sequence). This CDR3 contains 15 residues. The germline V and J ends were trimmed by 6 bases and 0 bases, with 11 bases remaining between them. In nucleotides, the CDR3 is TGTGCCAGTAGAACAGCATCAGCGAACACCGGGGAGCTGTTTTTT. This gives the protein CASRTASANTGELFF.

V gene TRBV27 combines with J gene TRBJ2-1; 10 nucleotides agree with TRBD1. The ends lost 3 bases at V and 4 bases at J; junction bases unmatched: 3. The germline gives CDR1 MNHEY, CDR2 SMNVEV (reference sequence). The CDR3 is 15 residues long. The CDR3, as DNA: TGTGCCAGCAGTTTTTCGGGACAGGGGTACAATGAGCAGTTCTTC. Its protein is CASSFSGQGYNEQFF.

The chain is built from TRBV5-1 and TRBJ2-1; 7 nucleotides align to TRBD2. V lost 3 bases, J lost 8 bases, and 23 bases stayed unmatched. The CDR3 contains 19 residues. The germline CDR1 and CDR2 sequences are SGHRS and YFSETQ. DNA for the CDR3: TGCGCCAGCAGCTCCGGACTCGGGACTAACGGAGAGGATGAGGATGAGCAGTTCTTC. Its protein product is CASSSGLGTNGEDEDEQFF.

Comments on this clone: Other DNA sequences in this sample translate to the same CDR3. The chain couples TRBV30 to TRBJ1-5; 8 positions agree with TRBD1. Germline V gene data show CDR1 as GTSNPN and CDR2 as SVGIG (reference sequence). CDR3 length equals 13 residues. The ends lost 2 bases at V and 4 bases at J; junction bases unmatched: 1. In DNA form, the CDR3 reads TGTGCCTGGAGTCGGGACAGGAATCAGCCCCAGCATTTT. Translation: CAWSRDRNQPQHF.

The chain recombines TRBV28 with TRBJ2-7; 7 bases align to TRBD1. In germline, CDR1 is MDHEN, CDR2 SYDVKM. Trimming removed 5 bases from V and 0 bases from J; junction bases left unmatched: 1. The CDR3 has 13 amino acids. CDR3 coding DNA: TGTGCCAGCAGTGCAGGGGGCTCCTACGAGCAGTACTTC. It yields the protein CASSAGGSYEQYF.

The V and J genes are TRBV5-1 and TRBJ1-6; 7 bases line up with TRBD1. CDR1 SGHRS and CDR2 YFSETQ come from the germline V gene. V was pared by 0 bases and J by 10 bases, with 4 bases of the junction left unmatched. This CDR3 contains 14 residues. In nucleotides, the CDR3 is TGCGCCAGCAGCTTGGCAACAGGGGAATCACCCCTCCACTTT. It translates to CASSLATGESPLHF.